This T cell receptor (beta chain) was identified in a study of CD8 T cells in Susac syndrome (dated by TCRdb to about 2019). Background for the entire study: Repertoire sequencing was used to test whether CD8+ T cell activation and differentiation in Susac syndrome was antigen driven. Clonality of the CD8+ T cell repertoire was compared between over 10 healthy donors, 14 Susac syndrome patients and roughly 16 multiple sclerosis patients. Paper-wide results and their limitations: The number of individuals in the TCR sequencing and HLA analysis was recognized as being relatively small.

RNA was extracted with the RNeasy kit and about 0.5 to 1 ug was reverse transcribed using random hexamers. The immunoSEQ multiplex PCR assay, which covers 54 Vbeta and 13 Jbeta segments, was used to amplify TCR beta CDR3 regions. Bias from PCR amplification was corrected by using a synthetic template baseline for primer optimization and for computational correction. The authors' analysis ran thus. Only productive sequences were kept, with reads annotated to V, D and J genes according to IMGT and analyzed in immunoSEQ Analyzer. To calculate clonality, Shannon entropy was normalized by log2 of the number of productive unique sequences and then subtracted from one. Public and private clones were assessed among the 100 most prevalent clones of each patient and control. Clones were defined as Susac-specific if absent from the healthy and MS cohorts, from 900 to 1,300 published viral clones and from other ImmuneACCESS disease sequences. Starting from the raw public reads, TCRdb applied fastp trimming at Q25, assembled clones with MiXCR and retained in-frame beta chains. Merged by CDR3 protein, the rows form single entries marked with the most common genes and DNA. The V and J calls shown here were made by TCRdb, not taken from the authors' results. The sample table records around 300,000 distinct CDR3 sequences; approximately 89% of these occur just once. The biggest ten clones account for roughly 0.2% of the sample.

Peripheral blood CD8+ and CD4+ T cells from healthy donors, Susac syndrome patients and multiple sclerosis patients were profiled by high-throughput TCR beta sequencing. The multiple sclerosis controls were treatment-naive patients whose relapsing-remitting disease, either stable or active, fulfilled the revised McDonald criteria. Bulk CD8+ and CD4+ T cells were purified by magnetic negative isolation, while CD8+ TEMRA cells were enriched using FACS. Blood was drawn into EDTA tubes, processed within 24 hours, and PBMCs were isolated by density gradient centrifugation. PBMCs intended for TCR sequencing were cryopreserved in liquid nitrogen and thawed later in a water bath at 37 degrees C. The sorted or isolated CD4+, CD8+ and CD8+ TEMRA cells reached a purity of at least 90%. The germline V gene provides CDR1 SGHDN and CDR2 FVKESK. V is clipped by 4 bases and J by 9 bases, and the sequence between their germline boundaries is 10 bases long. Its CDR3 holds 13 amino acids, cysteine through phenylalanine. The DNA shown is the 39-base CDR3, in frame from base 1.

As to this clonotype: Its antigen remains unidentified. Base-call qualities are not available, and no considerably larger clone is one nucleotide away.

Here the chain combines TRBV14 and TRBJ2-6; 5 matching bases give a weak D call of TRBD2. Source material: CD8+ T cells from PBMCs. This TCR came from a human donor with multiple sclerosis. The CDR3 protein: CASSRYGGNVLTF. The DNA reads TGTGCCAGCAGCCGGTACGGAGGCAACGTCCTGACTTTC.